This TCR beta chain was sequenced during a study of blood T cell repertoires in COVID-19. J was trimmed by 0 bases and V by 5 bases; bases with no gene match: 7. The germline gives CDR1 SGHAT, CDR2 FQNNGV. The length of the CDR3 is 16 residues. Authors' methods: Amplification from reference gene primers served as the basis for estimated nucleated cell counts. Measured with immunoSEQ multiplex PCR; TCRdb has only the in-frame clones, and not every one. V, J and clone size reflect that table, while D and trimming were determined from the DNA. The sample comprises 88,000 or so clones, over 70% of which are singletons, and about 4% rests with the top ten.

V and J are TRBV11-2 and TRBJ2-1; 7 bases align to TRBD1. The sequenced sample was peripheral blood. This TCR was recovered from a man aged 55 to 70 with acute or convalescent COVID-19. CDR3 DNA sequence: TGTGCCAGCAGCCAGACAGGGTCCCGCTCCTACAATGAGCAGTTCTTC. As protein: CASSQTGSRSYNEQFF. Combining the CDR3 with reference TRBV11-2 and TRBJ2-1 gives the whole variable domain EAGVAQSPRYKIIEKRQSVAFWCNPISGHATLYWYQQILGQGPKLLIQFQNNGVVDDSQLPKDRFSAERLKGVDSTLKIQPAKLEDSAVYLCASSQTGSRSYNEQFFGPGTRLTVL.